Listed here is a single T cell receptor (beta chain). The sample originates from a study of blood T cell repertoires in COVID-19. The overall study: The origin of the acute and convalescent COVID-19 samples was the United States, Italy and Spain. From T cells, B-cell-depleted T cells, or PBMCs came the material, which was cDNA or gDNA.

Original processing notes: Amplification with reference gene primers provided the estimates of nucleated cell counts. Only in-frame clones appear in the TCRdb table, and some are missing; sequencing was by immunoSEQ multiplex PCR. From that table come the V and J calls and clone size; the DNA was used to work out D and trimming. The table has roughly 180,000 clones, more than 80% seen once. Germline V CDR1 and CDR2: SEHNR, FQNEAQ (reference sequence). The CDR3 sequence is 16 residues long. V dropped 2 bases and J dropped 0 bases, with 14 bases sitting between them. Sequencing used peripheral blood. The gene calls are TRBV7-9 and TRBJ2-7; D might be TRBD1 (5 bases). This clonotype was obtained from a human donor in a cohort sampled during active COVID-19. CDR3 DNA sequence: TGTGCCAGCAGCTTAATTAGTTGGGGCAGCTCCTACGAGCAGTACTTC. The encoded protein is CASSLISWGSSYEQYF.